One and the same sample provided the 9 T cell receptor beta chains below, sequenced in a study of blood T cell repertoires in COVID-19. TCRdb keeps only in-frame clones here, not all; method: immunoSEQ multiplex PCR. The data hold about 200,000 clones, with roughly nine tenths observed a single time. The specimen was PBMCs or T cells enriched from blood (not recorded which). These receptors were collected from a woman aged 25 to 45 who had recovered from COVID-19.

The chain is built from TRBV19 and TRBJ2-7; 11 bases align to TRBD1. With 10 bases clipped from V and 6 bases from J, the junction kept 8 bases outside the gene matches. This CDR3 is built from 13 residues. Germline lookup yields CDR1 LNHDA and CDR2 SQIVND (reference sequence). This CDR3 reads CATAGTGGFEQYF. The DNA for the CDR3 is TGTGCCACAGCCGGGACAGGGGGTTTCGAGCAGTACTTC. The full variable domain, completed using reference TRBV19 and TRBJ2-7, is DGGITQSPKYLFRKEGQNVTLSCEQNLNHDAMYWYRQDPGQGLRLIYYSQIVNDFQKGDIAEGYSVSREKKESFPLTVTSAQKNPTAFYLCATAGTGGFEQYFGPGTRLTVT.

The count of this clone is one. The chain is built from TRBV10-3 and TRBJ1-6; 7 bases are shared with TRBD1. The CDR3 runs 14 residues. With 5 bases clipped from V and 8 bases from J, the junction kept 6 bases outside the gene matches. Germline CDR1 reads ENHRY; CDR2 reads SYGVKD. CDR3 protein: CAISLDREDSPLHF. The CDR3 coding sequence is TGTGCCATCAGTTTAGACAGGGAGGATTCACCCCTCCACTTT.

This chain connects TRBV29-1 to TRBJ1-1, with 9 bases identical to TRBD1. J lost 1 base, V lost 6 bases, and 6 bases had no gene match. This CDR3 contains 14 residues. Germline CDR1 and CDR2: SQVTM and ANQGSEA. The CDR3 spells CSVKGQGRNTEAFF. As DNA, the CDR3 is TGCAGCGTCAAGGGACAGGGCAGGAACACTGAAGCTTTCTTT.

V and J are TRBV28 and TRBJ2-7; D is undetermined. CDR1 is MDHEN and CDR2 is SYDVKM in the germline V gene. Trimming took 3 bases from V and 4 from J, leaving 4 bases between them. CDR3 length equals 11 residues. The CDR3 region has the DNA TGTGCCAGCAGTTTCTATTACGAGCAGTACTTC. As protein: CASSFYYEQYF. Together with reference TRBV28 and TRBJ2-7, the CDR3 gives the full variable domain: DVKVTQSSRYLVKRTGEKVFLECVQDMDHENMFWYRQDPGLGLRLIYFSYDVKMKEKGDIPEGYSVSREKKERFSLILESASTNQTSMYLCASSFYYEQYFGPGTRLTVT.

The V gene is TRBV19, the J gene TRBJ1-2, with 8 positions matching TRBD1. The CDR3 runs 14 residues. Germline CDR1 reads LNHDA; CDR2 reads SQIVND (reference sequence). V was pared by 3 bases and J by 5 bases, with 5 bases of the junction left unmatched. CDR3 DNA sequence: TGTGCCAGTAGTATTGGGGACAGGAAGTATGGCTACACCTTC. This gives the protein CASSIGDRKYGYTF.

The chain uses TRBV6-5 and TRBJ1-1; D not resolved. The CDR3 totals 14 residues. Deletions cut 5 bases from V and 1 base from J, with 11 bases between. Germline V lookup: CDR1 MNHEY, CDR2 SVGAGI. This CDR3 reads CASSRGISNTEAFF. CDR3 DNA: TGTGCCAGCAGTCGCGGGATTTCGAACACTGAAGCTTTCTTT.

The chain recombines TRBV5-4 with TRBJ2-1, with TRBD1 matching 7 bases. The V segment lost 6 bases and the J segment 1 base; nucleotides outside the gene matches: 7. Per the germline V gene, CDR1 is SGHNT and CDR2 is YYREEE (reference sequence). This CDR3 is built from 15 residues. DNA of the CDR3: TGTGCCAGCATGAGAGACAGGGAATCCTACAATGAGCAGTTCTTC. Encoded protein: CASMRDRESYNEQFF.

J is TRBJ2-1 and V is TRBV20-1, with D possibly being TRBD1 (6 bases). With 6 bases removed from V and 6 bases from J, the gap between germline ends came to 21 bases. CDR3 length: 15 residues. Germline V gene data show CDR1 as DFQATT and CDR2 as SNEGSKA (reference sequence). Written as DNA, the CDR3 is TGCAGTGCCAGTCCACAGGGAATGGTAGTCAATGAGCAGTTCTTC. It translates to CSASPQGMVVNEQFF.

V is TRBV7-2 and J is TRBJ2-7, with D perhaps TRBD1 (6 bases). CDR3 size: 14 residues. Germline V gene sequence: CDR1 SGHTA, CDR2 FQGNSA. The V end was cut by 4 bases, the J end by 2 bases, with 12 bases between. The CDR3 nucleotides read TGTGCCAGCAGCTCGCGGACAGAAGCCTACGAGCAGTACTTC. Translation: CASSSRTEAYEQYF.